Each of the 14 T cell receptor beta chains below was sequenced from the same sample in a study of blood T cell repertoires in COVID-19. Clones were read by immunoSEQ multiplex PCR, and TCRdb kept only the in-frame ones, dropping some. The data contain around 200,000 clones, roughly nine tenths of them seen just once; the ten biggest clones take up roughly 20%. Sequencing was carried out using peripheral blood. All receptors derive from a man in his 70s with active or convalescent COVID-19.

The chain employs TRBV5-1 and TRBJ1-1; perhaps TRBD1 as D (5 bases). V was shortened by 1 base and J by 4 bases, with 11 bases between the two germline ends. CDR1 and CDR2 (germline): SGHRS, YFSETQ. The CDR3 extends over 14 amino acids. Here the CDR3 reads CASSLSPGGTEAFF. DNA for the CDR3: TGCGCCAGCAGCTTGTCGCCGGGGGGCACTGAAGCTTTCTTT.

J is TRBJ1-2 and V is TRBV5-5; 7 bases map to TRBD1. The CDR3 has 14 amino acids. The germline V gene has CDR1 SGHKS and CDR2 YYEKEE (reference sequence). J was trimmed by 4 bases and V by 3 bases; bases with no gene match: 6. CDR3 protein: CASSWGDSIYGYTF. CDR3 DNA sequence: TGTGCCAGCAGCTGGGGGGACAGCATCTATGGCTACACCTTC.

The chain joins TRBV6-2 or TRBV6-3 to TRBJ1-1; 11 positions match TRBD1. The CDR3 length is 18 residues. The germline gives CDR1 MNHEY, CDR2 SVGEGT. The V gene end was trimmed by 0 bases and the J gene end by 4 bases; junction bases not matched to a gene: 10. The CDR3 reads CASSYSPSGTGGFTEAFF. CDR3 sequence (DNA): TGTGCCAGCAGTTACTCCCCATCCGGGACAGGGGGTTTCACTGAAGCTTTCTTT.

This clone appeared once. CDR3 sequence reads: CASSPSRGLGALTEAFF. In DNA form, the CDR3 reads TGTGCCAGCAGCCCTAGTAGGGGGCTGGGGGCGCTAACTGAAGCTTTCTTT. This rearrangement joins TRBV11-2 to TRBJ1-1; 7 nucleotides align to TRBD1. Germline CDR1 and CDR2: SGHAT and FQNNGV. V dropped 5 bases and J dropped 5; count of bases not matched to a gene: 17. This CDR3 contains 17 residues.

The chain carries TRBV30 and TRBJ2-5; perhaps TRBD1 as D (5 bases). This CDR3 contains 12 residues. The germline V and J ends were trimmed by 3 bases and 1 base, with 6 bases remaining between them. Germline loops: CDR1 GTSNPN, CDR2 SVGIG (reference sequence). The CDR3 loop is CAWRGLQETQYF. CDR3 coding DNA: TGTGCCTGGAGGGGGCTCCAAGAGACCCAGTACTTC.

The gene calls are TRBV10-3 and TRBJ1-5, with 10 bases identical to TRBD1. Germline trimming cut 5 bases from V and 5 bases from J; bases unmatched to any gene: 12. CDR1 and CDR2 (germline): ENHRY, SYGVKD. The CDR3 extends over 17 amino acids. The CDR3 DNA is TGTGCCATCAGTCCCGGACAGGGGGTTGGCGGGGATCAGCCCCAGCATTTT. It codes for CAISPGQGVGGDQPQHF.

This chain uses TRBV5-5 with TRBJ1-5; maybe TRBD1 (6 bases). Germline CDR1 is SGHKS and CDR2 is YYEKEE (reference sequence). With 4 bases removed from V and 7 bases from J, the gap between germline ends came to 15 bases. The CDR3 loop spans 14 amino acids. This chain's CDR3 is CASSPSQGKQPQHF. The DNA of the CDR3 is TGTGCCAGCAGCCCATCCCAGGGGAAGCAGCCCCAGCATTTT.

The chain links TRBV5-1 to TRBJ1-5; 10 bases align to TRBD1. Germline-derived CDR1 and CDR2 are SGHRS and YFSETQ. The V and J ends lost 4 bases and 3 bases, in that order; junction bases with no gene match: 10. The length of the CDR3 is 17 residues. The CDR3 protein is CASSAGTGADFNQPQHF. CDR3 in DNA: TGCGCCAGCAGCGCGGGGACAGGGGCTGATTTCAATCAGCCCCAGCATTTT.

This clone was counted a few times. This sequence joins TRBV7-9 and TRBJ1-5; D might be TRBD1 (6 bases). The CDR3 covers 15 residues. CDR1 and CDR2 (germline): SEHNR, FQNEAQ (reference sequence). V lost 5 bases and J lost 0, with 11 bases in between. The CDR3 spells CASSPGTLSNQPQHF. The CDR3 DNA is TGTGCCAGCAGCCCCGGGACACTTAGCAATCAGCCCCAGCATTTT.

This rearrangement joins TRBV5-1 to TRBJ2-7; no clear D gene. Germline CDR1 is SGHRS and CDR2 is YFSETQ. The CDR3 totals 14 residues. The V end lost 6 bases, the J end lost 2 bases, and 15 bases lay between the germline ends. CDR3: CASNNEDWPYEQYF. Here the CDR3 DNA reads TGCGCCAGCAACAATGAAGACTGGCCCTACGAGCAGTACTTC. Full variable domain (rest looked up from reference TRBV5-1 and TRBJ2-7): KAGVTQTPRYLIKTRGQQVTLSCSPISGHRSVSWYQQTPGQGLQFLFEYFSETQRNKGNFPGRFSGRQFSNSRSEMNVSTLELGDSALYLCASNNEDWPYEQYFGPGTRLTVT.

J is TRBJ2-2 and V is TRBV7-8; D call uncertain. The CDR3 is 14 amino acids. In germline, CDR1 is SGHVS, CDR2 FQNEAQ. Trimming pared 4 bases from V and 4 bases from J, leaving 10 bases between. In nucleotides, the CDR3 is TGTGCCAGCAGCTCTTTAACGGGCACCGGGGAGCTGTTTTTT. Translation gives CASSSLTGTGELFF. Looking up the rest from reference TRBV7-8 and TRBJ2-2 gives the full variable domain: GAGVSQSPRYKVAKRGQDVALRCDPISGHVSLFWYQQALGQGPEFLTYFQNEAQLDKSGLPSDRFFAERPEGSVSTLKIQRTQQEDSAVYLCASSSLTGTGELFFGEGSRLTVL.

In DNA form, the CDR3 reads TGTGCCAGCAGCCAAAACAGGGGGGGGATGAACACTGAAGCTTTCTTT. It specifies CASSQNRGGMNTEAFF. The gene calls are TRBV7-8 and TRBJ1-1; 8 bases map to TRBD1. The germline V gene has CDR1 SGHVS and CDR2 FQNEAQ. V shed 5 bases and J 0 bases; nucleotides not matched to a gene: 8. This CDR3 contains 16 residues.

This rearrangement joins TRBV10-2 to TRBJ2-7; the match to TRBD1 covers 7 bases. The V segment lost 7 bases and the J segment 1 base; nucleotides outside the gene matches: 7. Per the germline V gene, CDR1 is WSHSY and CDR2 is SAAADI. This CDR3 contains 14 residues. This chain's CDR3 is CASKWAGGSYEQYF. CDR3 in DNA: TGCGCCAGCAAATGGGCAGGGGGTTCCTACGAGCAGTACTTC.

The V call is TRBV5-8, the J call TRBJ1-2; the match to TRBD1 covers 7 bases. Germline V CDR1 and CDR2: SGHTS, YDEGEE. The CDR3 sequence is 14 residues long. V lost 0 bases to trimming and J lost 5 bases; unmatched junction nucleotides: 4. The CDR3 reads CASSLDRGNYGYTF. CDR3 nucleotides: TGTGCCAGCAGCTTGGACAGGGGAAATTATGGCTACACCTTC.